The 16 T cell receptor beta chains below were found in one sample sequenced in a study of cytomegalovirus exposure and HLA in healthy donors. The study ran its PCR with 60 Vbeta and 13 Jbeta primers. Sequenced by immunoSEQ multiplex PCR; TCRdb stores in-frame clones only, minus some. This repertoire shows some 150,000 clones, roughly 77% found once; its top ten account for around 3.4%. Sequenced input: PBMCs. These receptors were collected from a man aged 35 to 55 in good health and CMV-seronegative.

This chain uses TRBV7-9 with TRBJ1-6; 7 positions agree with TRBD1. V was clipped by 1 base and J by 3 bases; unmatched bases: 3. This CDR3 region has 16 residues. CDR1 is SEHNR, CDR2 FQNEAQ, per germline (reference sequence). This chain's CDR3 is CASSLEGGYYNSPLHF. The CDR3, as DNA: TGTGCCAGCAGCTTAGAAGGGGGCTACTATAATTCACCCCTCCACTTT.

This chain connects TRBV19 to TRBJ1-5; D gene unclear. Germline lookup yields CDR1 LNHDA and CDR2 SQIVND (reference sequence). The CDR3 extends over 15 amino acids. V lost 7 bases to trimming and J lost 2 bases, with 15 bases between them. CDR3 sequence: CASNPFLAGNQPQHF. Written as DNA, the CDR3 is TGTGCCAGTAATCCCTTTCTGGCAGGCAATCAGCCCCAGCATTTT. The entire variable domain, with the rest obtained from reference TRBV19 and TRBJ1-5, is as follows: DGGITQSPKYLFRKEGQNVTLSCEQNLNHDAMYWYRQDPGQGLRLIYYSQIVNDFQKGDIAEGYSVSREKKESFPLTVTSAQKNPTAFYLCASNPFLAGNQPQHFGDGTRLSIL.

This chain links TRBV29-1 with TRBJ2-3, with unresolved D. In germline, CDR1 is SQVTM, CDR2 ANQGSEA. This CDR3 contains 12 residues. Deletions cut 7 bases from V and 4 bases from J, with 12 bases between. Here the CDR3 DNA reads TGCAGCGCCCGACTTGGCGCAGATACGCAGTATTTT. It codes for CSARLGADTQYF.

This clone was detected once. CDR3 in amino acids: CASSDSSGGANEQFF. The DNA of the CDR3 is TGCGCCAGCAGCGACTCTAGCGGGGGGGCCAATGAGCAGTTCTTC. The V and J genes are TRBV5-1 and TRBJ2-1, with 12 bases aligning to TRBD2. The germline V gene encodes CDR1 SGHRS and CDR2 YFSETQ. V was clipped by 4 bases and J by 6 bases; unmatched bases: 5. This CDR3 has 15 residues. Full variable domain (remainder filled in from reference TRBV5-1 and TRBJ2-1): KAGVTQTPRYLIKTRGQQVTLSCSPISGHRSVSWYQQTPGQGLQFLFEYFSETQRNKGNFPGRFSGRQFSNSRSEMNVSTLELGDSALYLCASSDSSGGANEQFFGPGTRLTVL.

The chain combines TRBV5-1 with TRBJ2-7; 7 positions match TRBD2. The CDR3 contains 13 residues. The germline gives CDR1 SGHRS, CDR2 YFSETQ. With 4 bases clipped from V and 6 bases from J, the junction kept 7 bases outside the gene matches. CDR3 protein: CASSTRTSREQYF. In DNA form, the CDR3 reads TGCGCCAGCAGCACCCGGACTAGTCGCGAGCAGTACTTC.

This clone turned up a few times. V usage is TRBV18 and J usage is TRBJ1-5; D gene ambiguous. V lost 4 bases and J lost 7, with 11 bases in between. The CDR3 runs to 13 residues. Germline lookup yields CDR1 KGHSH and CDR2 LQKENI. This CDR3 reads CASSLNGVQPQHF. CDR3 nucleotides: TGTGCCAGCTCACTCAACGGAGTACAGCCCCAGCATTTT. The full variable domain, in which reference TRBV18 and TRBJ1-5 provide the parts outside the CDR3, is NAGVMQNPRHLVRRRGQEARLRCSPMKGHSHVYWYRQLPEEGLKFMVYLQKENIIDESGMPKERFSAEFPKEGPSILRIQQVVRGDSAAYFCASSLNGVQPQHFGDGTRLSIL.

The chain uses TRBV7-8 and TRBJ1-1, with TRBD1 identical over 7 bases. The V gene's germline CDR1 is SGHVS and CDR2 FQNEAQ. After removal of 5 bases from V and 7 bases from J, the junction contained 16 bases not matched to a gene. The CDR3 is made up of 16 amino acids. The CDR3 DNA reads TGTGCCAGCAGCCCAAGACAGGGTCGCGCCGGGGGTGAAGCTTTCTTT. Its protein is CASSPRQGRAGGEAFF.

The rearrangement links TRBV10-1 to TRBJ2-1, with a possible D match to TRBD2 (5 bases). This CDR3 contains 12 residues. Germline V gene lookup returns CDR1 WNHNN and CDR2 SYGVQD (reference sequence). Trimming removed 6 bases from V and 16 bases from J, with 19 bases in between. The DNA of the CDR3 is TGCGCCAGCAGGAATCCTTCGGGGTCGTTATTCTTC. Translating gives CASRNPSGSLFF.

This chain connects TRBV2 to TRBJ1-6; D is undetermined. The CDR3 loop spans 13 amino acids. Per the germline V gene, CDR1 is SNHLY and CDR2 is FYNNEI. Trimming pared 7 bases from V and 3 bases from J, leaving 7 bases between. CDR3 region: CASTADYNSPLHF. The CDR3 DNA reads as TGTGCCAGCACGGCGGACTATAATTCACCCCTCCACTTT.

The chain is built from TRBV13 and TRBJ1-2; TRBD1 aligns across 9 bases. The CDR3 has 15 residues. Germline CDR1 is PRHDT and CDR2 is FYEKMQ (reference sequence). J gave up 1 base and V 1 base, and 1 base lay outside the gene matches. DNA for the CDR3: TGTGCCAGCAGCTTAGTGGGACAGGGTAACTATGGCTACACCTTC. It encodes CASSLVGQGNYGYTF.

This clone is a singleton in its sample. The V gene is TRBV19, the J gene TRBJ1-1, with D hard to call. Trimming removed 0 bases at V and 6 bases at J, with 8 bases between. This CDR3 region has 13 residues. Germline V CDR1 and CDR2: LNHDA, SQIVND (reference sequence). CDR3 residues: CASSIDRFAEAFF. The CDR3 DNA follows: TGTGCCAGTAGTATAGACAGGTTCGCTGAAGCTTTCTTT.

The chain uses TRBV11-3 and TRBJ2-2; D is possibly TRBD2 (5 bases). The CDR3 runs 16 residues. Germline lookup yields CDR1 SGHNT and CDR2 YENEEA. With 3 bases removed from V and 4 bases from J, the gap between germline ends came to 15 bases. The CDR3 DNA is TGTGCCAGCAGCTTTTCCGGGCAAGAGGGCACCGGGGAGCTGTTTTTT. Protein product: CASSFSGQEGTGELFF.

The rearrangement uses TRBV2 and TRBJ1-5, with no clear D. V dropped 4 bases and J dropped 4 bases, with 8 bases sitting between them. Germline CDR1 and CDR2: SNHLY and FYNNEI. The CDR3 spans 13 residues. The DNA of the CDR3 is TGTGCCAGCAGTGGGGCAGAAAATCAGCCCCAGCATTTT. Translating gives CASSGAENQPQHF.

The J gene is TRBJ1-2, the V gene TRBV5-4; weak D call: TRBD1 (6 bases). From germline, CDR1 is SGHNT and CDR2 YYREEE (reference sequence). Trimming cost V 4 bases and J 5 bases, with 15 bases left between them. The CDR3 runs 14 residues. The CDR3 nucleotides are TGTGCCAGCAGCCGGCGGACAGACCTATATGGCTACACCTTC. It translates to CASSRRTDLYGYTF.

The DNA for the CDR3 is TGTGCCACCAGCAGAGACCCCCGACAGGGAGCTGGTTTTGGCTACACCTTC. It is translated as CATSRDPRQGAGFGYTF. The chain recombines TRBV15 with TRBJ1-2, with 7 bases lining up with TRBD1. The CDR3 runs 17 residues. V was clipped by 0 bases and J by 7 bases; unmatched bases: 14. Per the germline V gene, CDR1 is LNHNV and CDR2 is YYDKDF (reference sequence).

This clone was observed a single time. The chain employs TRBV6-6 and TRBJ1-3, with no clear D. The CDR3 consists of 15 residues. The germline V gene encodes CDR1 MNHNY and CDR2 SVGAGI (reference sequence). The V gene lost 2 bases and the J gene lost 0 bases, with 8 bases spanning the gap. CDR3 protein: CASSYEQTSGNTIYF. In DNA form, the CDR3 reads TGTGCCAGCAGTTACGAACAGACCTCTGGAAACACCATATATTTT.